The 30 T cell receptor beta chains listed next were all sequenced from one sample in a study of control samples from healthy donors and cancer patients. Using immunoSEQ multiplex PCR, the repertoire was profiled, and TCRdb retains in-frame clones only, with some absent. The table has tens of thousands of clones, 70% to 90% seen once; the top ten hold 1.5% to 2%. Sequencing used PBMCs. These receptors all stem from a woman aged 60-75 years with head and neck cancer.

V usage is TRBV5-5 and J usage is TRBJ2-2, with a weak D call TRBD2 (5 bases). This CDR3 region has 13 residues. V was pared by 4 bases and J by 6 bases, with 10 bases between. The germline gives CDR1 SGHKS, CDR2 YYEKEE (reference sequence). The CDR3 loop reads CASSPDGAGELFF. The CDR3 DNA is TGTGCCAGCAGCCCGGACGGGGCCGGGGAGCTGTTTTTT. Full variable domain (outside the CDR3, taken from reference TRBV5-5 and TRBJ2-2): DAGVTQSPTHLIKTRGQQVTLRCSPISGHKSVSWYQQVLGQGPQFIFQYYEKEERGRGNFPDRFSARQFPNYSSELNVNALLLGDSALYLCASSPDGAGELFFGEGSRLTVL.

The chain combines TRBV9 with TRBJ1-1; D gene unclear. Germline-derived CDR1 and CDR2 are SGDLS and YYNGEE. V gave up 0 bases and J gave up 5 bases, with 8 bases separating them. This CDR3 spans 13 amino acids. As DNA, the CDR3 is TGTGCCAGCAGCGTAGAGGACGGGACTGAAGCTTTCTTT. Protein: CASSVEDGTEAFF.

The chain links TRBV28 to TRBJ2-1, with D perhaps matching TRBD2 (5 bases). The CDR3 runs to 14 residues. The V end was cut by 2 bases, the J end by 5 bases, with 10 bases between. CDR1 MDHEN and CDR2 SYDVKM come from the germline V gene. The DNA for the CDR3 is TGTGCCAGCAGTTTACCACTAGAAGACAATGAGCAGTTCTTC. Protein sequence: CASSLPLEDNEQFF. Full variable domain (rest looked up from reference TRBV28 and TRBJ2-1): DVKVTQSSRYLVKRTGEKVFLECVQDMDHENMFWYRQDPGLGLRLIYFSYDVKMKEKGDIPEGYSVSREKKERFSLILESASTNQTSMYLCASSLPLEDNEQFFGPGTRLTVL.

The J gene is TRBJ2-3, the V gene TRBV27; 7 bases match TRBD2. This CDR3 region has 14 residues. Per the germline V gene, CDR1 is MNHEY and CDR2 is SMNVEV (reference sequence). The junction had 7 bases not matched to a gene; V was cut back by 6 bases and J by 4 bases. The CDR3 sequence is CASRWAGRADTQYF. DNA of the CDR3: TGTGCCAGCAGATGGGCGGGGAGGGCAGATACGCAGTATTTT.

The rearrangement links TRBV19 to TRBJ1-5, with 7 positions matching TRBD1. Looked up from germline, CDR1 is LNHDA and CDR2 is SQIVND (reference sequence). Unmatched junction bases numbered 6, after V lost 1 base and J lost 6 bases. The CDR3 consists of 15 residues. The CDR3 nucleotides read TGTGCCAGTAGTATAGGTCCGGGACAGAGTCAGCCCCAGCATTTT. This translates into CASSIGPGQSQPQHF.

The chain employs TRBV7-8 and TRBJ2-2; possibly TRBD2 for D (6 bases). The CDR3 extends over 16 amino acids. Trimming removed 2 bases at V and 4 bases at J, with 14 bases between. The germline V gene has CDR1 SGHVS and CDR2 FQNEAQ. DNA for the CDR3: TGTGCCAGCAGCTTAATGATAGGGGAGGCCACCGGGGAGCTGTTTTTT. Amino acid sequence: CASSLMIGEATGELFF.

The chain employs TRBV7-9 and TRBJ1-2, with a possible D match to TRBD1 (5 bases). This CDR3 has 15 amino acids. Trimming shortened V by 5 bases and J by 3 bases, and 16 bases separated the two germline ends. CDR1 SEHNR and CDR2 FQNEAQ come from the germline V gene (reference sequence). The CDR3 reads CASSGDPGGDYGYTF. The DNA of the CDR3 is TGTGCCAGCAGCGGAGACCCCGGAGGGGACTATGGCTACACCTTC.

V usage is TRBV11-3 and J usage is TRBJ2-1, with TRBD1 as a possible D gene (6 bases). The CDR3 totals 12 residues. V gave up 5 bases and J gave up 10 bases, with 12 bases separating them. From germline, CDR1 is SGHNT and CDR2 YENEEA. The CDR3 region has the DNA TGTGCCAGCAGCGGGGGCCACCCCGAGCAGTTCTTC. Protein product: CASSGGHPEQFF.

The CDR3 loop is CASKKGTGLRHEQYF. CDR3 in DNA: TGTGCCAGCAAAAAAGGCACAGGCCTTCGCCACGAGCAGTACTTC. The chain is built from TRBV6-5 and TRBJ2-7, with D possibly being TRBD1 (5 bases). V gave up 7 bases and J gave up 5 bases, with 21 bases separating them. This CDR3 is 15 amino acids long. Germline V lookup: CDR1 MNHEY, CDR2 SVGAGI.

The genes are TRBV6-5 and TRBJ1-5; no definite D call. Trimming cost V 5 bases and J 0 bases, with 8 bases left between them. Per germline, CDR1 MNHEY and CDR2 SVGAGI. The CDR3 is 14 amino acids. CDR3 nucleotides: TGTGCCAGCAGTCACACAGATAGCAATCAGCCCCAGCATTTT. Its translation: CASSHTDSNQPQHF.

V is TRBV5-4 and J is TRBJ2-7; 9 bases are a match to TRBD1. J gave up 2 bases and V 5 bases, and 2 bases lay outside the gene matches. The germline V gene has CDR1 SGHNT and CDR2 YYREEE (reference sequence). The CDR3 consists of 13 residues. The CDR3 here is CASSRTGAYEQYF. CDR3 nucleotides: TGTGCCAGCAGTCGGACAGGGGCCTACGAGCAGTACTTC.

The rearrangement links TRBV19 to TRBJ2-1, with no clear D. CDR1 and CDR2 from the germline V gene are LNHDA and SQIVND (reference sequence). This CDR3 has 15 amino acids. V dropped 3 bases and J dropped 0 bases, with 9 bases sitting between them. The CDR3 nucleotides are TGTGCCAGTAGTATGTTAGAAGCCTCCTACAATGAGCAGTTCTTC. This encodes CASSMLEASYNEQFF.

The chain combines TRBV29-1 with TRBJ2-5; 7 nucleotides line up with TRBD2. Germline assignment: CDR1 SQVTM and CDR2 ANQGSEA. The CDR3 runs to 14 residues. V shed 7 bases and J 3 bases; nucleotides not matched to a gene: 11. The CDR3 sequence is CSAKGGSKKETQYF. The CDR3 DNA sequence: TGCAGCGCAAAGGGAGGGTCGAAGAAAGAGACCCAGTACTTC.

The chain uses TRBV11-2 and TRBJ2-1; a possible D gene is TRBD1 (5 bases). This CDR3 contains 16 residues. From germline, CDR1 is SGHAT and CDR2 FQNNGV. V lost 5 bases and J lost 0, with 14 bases in between. CDR3 coding DNA: TGTGCCAGCAGCCCCGAAGGGGTGCGCTCCTACAATGAGCAGTTCTTC. This codes for CASSPEGVRSYNEQFF.

The table lists this clone with a few counts. The V call is TRBV7-8, the J call TRBJ1-5; D is undetermined. The germline V gene has CDR1 SGHVS and CDR2 FQNEAQ. V dropped 5 bases and J dropped 3 bases, with 8 bases sitting between them. The CDR3 totals 13 residues. The CDR3 protein is CASSILPNQPQHF. Here the CDR3 DNA reads TGTGCCAGCAGCATCCTCCCCAATCAGCCCCAGCATTTT. The whole variable domain, remainder taken from reference TRBV7-8 and TRBJ1-5, is GAGVSQSPRYKVAKRGQDVALRCDPISGHVSLFWYQQALGQGPEFLTYFQNEAQLDKSGLPSDRFFAERPEGSVSTLKIQRTQQEDSAVYLCASSILPNQPQHFGDGTRLSIL.

V gene TRBV4-3 combines with J gene TRBJ2-2; D gene uncertain. The CDR3 is 16 residues long. Germline V gene lookup returns CDR1 LGHNA and CDR2 YSLEER. The ends were cut back, 0 bases at V and 0 bases at J, with 8 bases in the middle. CDR3 residues: CASSQDYTSNTGELFF. CDR3 DNA: TGCGCCAGCAGCCAAGATTACACCTCGAACACCGGGGAGCTGTTTTTT.

V is TRBV7-9 and J is TRBJ2-3; 10 bases are a match to TRBD2. Trimming took 9 bases from V and 8 from J; bases not matched to a gene: 8. The CDR3 extends over 13 amino acids. Germline V gene sequence: CDR1 SEHNR, CDR2 FQNEAQ (reference sequence). The CDR3 protein is CASEAGGFSTQYF. The CDR3 DNA is TGTGCCAGTGAAGCGGGAGGGTTTTCTACGCAGTATTTT.

The genes are TRBV7-2 and TRBJ2-7; 7 nucleotides agree with TRBD2. CDR1 and CDR2 (germline): SGHTA, FQGNSA. With 4 bases clipped from V and 8 bases from J, the junction kept 20 bases outside the gene matches. This CDR3 comprises 17 residues. The chain's CDR3 is CASSSSPLLAATLKQYF. The CDR3 DNA reads as TGTGCCAGCAGCTCCTCCCCCCTCCTAGCGGCCACTTTGAAGCAGTACTTC.

The rearrangement links TRBV18 to TRBJ2-7; D unclear. Germline V gene data show CDR1 as KGHSH and CDR2 as LQKENI. Trimming left V 2 bases short and J 2 bases short, with 16 bases between. There are 16 residues in the CDR3. The CDR3 nucleotides are TGTGCCAGCTCACCAAGTACGGACCCTTACCCCTACGAGCAGTACTTC. Its protein is CASSPSTDPYPYEQYF. The full variable domain, rest sourced from reference TRBV18 and TRBJ2-7, is NAGVMQNPRHLVRRRGQEARLRCSPMKGHSHVYWYRQLPEEGLKFMVYLQKENIIDESGMPKERFSAEFPKEGPSILRIQQVVRGDSAAYFCASSPSTDPYPYEQYFGPGTRLTVT.

This clone was found a few times. V usage is TRBV19 and J usage is TRBJ2-7; 10 nucleotides line up with TRBD2. V shed 8 bases and J 2 bases; nucleotides not matched to a gene: 6. CDR1 LNHDA and CDR2 SQIVND come from the germline V gene (reference sequence). The CDR3 sequence is 14 residues long. The CDR3 here is CASRRTSGAYEQYF. CDR3 nucleotides: TGTGCCAGTCGGAGGACTAGCGGTGCCTACGAGCAGTACTTC.

The V and J genes are TRBV18 and TRBJ1-6; TRBD1 matches at 8 bases. The CDR3 covers 16 residues. CDR1 and CDR2 from the germline V gene are KGHSH and LQKENI. The J segment lost 11 bases and the V segment lost 6 bases, leaving 15 bases of the junction unmatched. CDR3 region: CASSLNQDRAMTPLHF. The CDR3 bases are TGTGCCAGCTCCCTCAATCAGGACAGGGCTATGACACCCCTCCACTTT.

The rearrangement links TRBV5-1 to TRBJ2-1; D may be TRBD2 (7 bases). Germline CDR1 is SGHRS and CDR2 is YFSETQ. V was clipped by 4 bases and J by 5 bases, with 16 bases between them. This CDR3 comprises 15 residues. CDR3 residues: CASSASGGYNNEQFF. In DNA form, the CDR3 reads TGCGCCAGCAGCGCATCGGGGGGCTACAACAATGAGCAGTTCTTC.

CDR3 sequence reads: CASSLNAGTGLGEQYF. In nucleotides, the CDR3 is TGTGCCAGCAGCCTTAACGCTGGGACAGGGTTAGGCGAGCAGTACTTC. The chain joins TRBV7-2 to TRBJ2-7; 9 bases fit TRBD1. The CDR3 length is 16 residues. CDR1 and CDR2 (germline): SGHTA, FQGNSA. V was clipped by 5 bases and J by 6 bases; unmatched bases: 14.

The chain uses TRBV7-2 and TRBJ2-2, with TRBD2 identical over 11 bases. The germline gives CDR1 SGHTA, CDR2 FQGNSA. The CDR3 loop spans 15 amino acids. V lost 4 bases and J lost 5; bases outside the gene matches: 3. For the CDR3, the DNA is TGTGCCAGCAGCTCCATAGCGGGAGGGACCGGGGAGCTGTTTTTT. Its translation is CASSSIAGGTGELFF. The full variable domain, in which reference TRBV7-2 and TRBJ2-2 provide the parts outside the CDR3, is GAGVSQSPSNKVTEKGKDVELRCDPISGHTALYWYRQSLGQGLEFLIYFQGNSAPDKSGLPSDRFSAERTGGSVSTLTIQRTQQEDSAVYLCASSSIAGGTGELFFGEGSRLTVL.

The chain recombines TRBV10-3 with TRBJ2-2; TRBD1 agrees at 8 bases. V shed 7 bases, J shed 4 bases, and the junction held 8 bases outside the gene matches. There are 15 residues in the CDR3. Germline V gives CDR1 ENHRY, CDR2 SYGVKD. The CDR3 sequence is CAITGGTGFTGELFF. The CDR3 DNA reads TGTGCCATCACTGGCGGGACAGGATTCACCGGGGAGCTGTTTTTT.

The chain employs TRBV11-2 and TRBJ1-3; no clear D gene. V lost 5 bases, J lost 0 bases, and 5 bases lay in between. This CDR3 has 13 amino acids. Per the germline V gene, CDR1 is SGHAT and CDR2 is FQNNGV. DNA of the CDR3: TGTGCCAGCAGCCCATCCTCTGGAAACACCATATATTTT. The encoded protein is CASSPSSGNTIYF. Filled out from reference TRBV11-2 and TRBJ1-3, the complete variable domain reads EAGVAQSPRYKIIEKRQSVAFWCNPISGHATLYWYQQILGQGPKLLIQFQNNGVVDDSQLPKDRFSAERLKGVDSTLKIQPAKLEDSAVYLCASSPSSGNTIYFGEGSWLTVV.

This chain joins TRBV19 and TRBJ1-2; tentative D call: TRBD1 (6 bases). CDR3 length equals 14 residues. Germline V gene sequence: CDR1 LNHDA, CDR2 SQIVND (reference sequence). V lost 7 bases and J lost 6, with 18 bases in between. The CDR3, as DNA: TGTGCCAGTACCATCGATGAGGGGGGGCATGGCTACACCTTC. Encoded protein: CASTIDEGGHGYTF.

The chain is built from TRBV3-1 (or the pseudogene TRBV3-2) and TRBJ1-2; no clear D. CDR3 length equals 14 residues. The V gene's germline CDR1 is LGHDT and CDR2 YNNKEL (reference sequence). V gave up 0 bases and J gave up 2 bases, with 7 bases separating them. This CDR3 is CASSQDPQNYGYTF. In nucleotides, the CDR3 is TGTGCCAGCAGCCAAGATCCACAGAACTATGGCTACACCTTC.

The rearrangement joins TRBV3-1 (or the pseudogene TRBV3-2) to TRBJ1-2, with TRBD1 as a possible D gene (5 bases). Germline V lookup: CDR1 LGHDT, CDR2 YNNKEL (reference sequence). The CDR3 length is 17 residues. V lost 1 base to trimming and J lost 4 bases, with 19 bases between them. CDR3 DNA: TGTGCCAGCAGCCAAGTGTGCCTTGCGACAGAACTCTATGGCTACACCTTC. It codes for CASSQVCLATELYGYTF.

This clone was found once. The genes are TRBV3-1 (or the pseudogene TRBV3-2) and TRBJ1-1, with a tentative D call TRBD1 (6 bases). Trimming removed 1 base from V and 3 bases from J, with 12 bases in between. The germline V gene has CDR1 LGHDT and CDR2 YNNKEL (reference sequence). This CDR3 is 15 amino acids long. CDR3 nucleotides: TGTGCCAGCAGCCAAGTACAGGGATTTTACACTGAAGCTTTCTTT. Amino acid sequence: CASSQVQGFYTEAFF.